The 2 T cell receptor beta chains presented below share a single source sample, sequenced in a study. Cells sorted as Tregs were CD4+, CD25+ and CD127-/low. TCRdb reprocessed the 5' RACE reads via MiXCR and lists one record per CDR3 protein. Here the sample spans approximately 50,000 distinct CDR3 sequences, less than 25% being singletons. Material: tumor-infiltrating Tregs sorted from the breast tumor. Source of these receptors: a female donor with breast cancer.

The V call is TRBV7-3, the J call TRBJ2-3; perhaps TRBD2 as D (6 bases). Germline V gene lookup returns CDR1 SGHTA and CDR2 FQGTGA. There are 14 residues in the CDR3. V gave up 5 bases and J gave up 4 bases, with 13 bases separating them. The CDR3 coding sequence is TGTGCCAGCAGCCCTGGACTATCGGCAGATACGCAGTATTTT. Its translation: CASSPGLSADTQYF.

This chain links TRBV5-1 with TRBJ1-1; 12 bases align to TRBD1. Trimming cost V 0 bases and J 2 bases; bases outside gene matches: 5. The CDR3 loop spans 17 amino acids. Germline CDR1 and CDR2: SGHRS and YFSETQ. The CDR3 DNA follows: TGCGCCAGCAGCTTGGTCTGGGACAGGGGGCGCAACACTGAAGCTTTCTTT. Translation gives CASSLVWDRGRNTEAFF.